This T cell receptor (beta chain) was recovered during a study of blood T cell repertoires in COVID-19. For the study at large: Acute and convalescent COVID-19 samples came from the United States, Italy and Spain.

Profiled with immunoSEQ multiplex PCR; TCRdb holds only in-frame clones, not every one. The data show 60,000 to 85,000 clones, 80% seen once. Looked up from germline, CDR1 is KGHSH and CDR2 is LQKENI. V gave up 0 bases and J gave up 5 bases; unmatched junction bases: 3. This CDR3 comprises 14 residues. This TCR was recovered from a man aged 70-80 years who had recovered from COVID-19. Input material: peripheral blood. This rearrangement joins TRBV18 to TRBJ2-7; 8 positions agree with TRBD1. The CDR3 nucleotides read TGTGCCAGCTCACCACCGGGACAGGTAAACGAGCAGTACTTC. Translation gives CASSPPGQVNEQYF.